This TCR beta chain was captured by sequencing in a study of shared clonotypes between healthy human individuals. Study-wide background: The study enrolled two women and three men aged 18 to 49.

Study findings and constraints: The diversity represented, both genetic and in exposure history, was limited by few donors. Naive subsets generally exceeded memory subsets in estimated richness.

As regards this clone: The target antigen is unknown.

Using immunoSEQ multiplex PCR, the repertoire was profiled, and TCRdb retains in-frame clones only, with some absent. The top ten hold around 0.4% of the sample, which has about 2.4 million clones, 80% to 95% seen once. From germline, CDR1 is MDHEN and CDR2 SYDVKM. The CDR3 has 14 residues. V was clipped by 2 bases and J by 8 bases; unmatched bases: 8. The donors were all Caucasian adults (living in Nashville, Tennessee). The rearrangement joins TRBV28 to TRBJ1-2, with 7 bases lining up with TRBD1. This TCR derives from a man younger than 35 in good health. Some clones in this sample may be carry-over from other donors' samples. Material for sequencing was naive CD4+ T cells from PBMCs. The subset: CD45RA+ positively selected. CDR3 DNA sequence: TGTGCCAGCAGTTTAAACAGGGGATCTATGGGCTACACCTTC. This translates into CASSLNRGSMGYTF.